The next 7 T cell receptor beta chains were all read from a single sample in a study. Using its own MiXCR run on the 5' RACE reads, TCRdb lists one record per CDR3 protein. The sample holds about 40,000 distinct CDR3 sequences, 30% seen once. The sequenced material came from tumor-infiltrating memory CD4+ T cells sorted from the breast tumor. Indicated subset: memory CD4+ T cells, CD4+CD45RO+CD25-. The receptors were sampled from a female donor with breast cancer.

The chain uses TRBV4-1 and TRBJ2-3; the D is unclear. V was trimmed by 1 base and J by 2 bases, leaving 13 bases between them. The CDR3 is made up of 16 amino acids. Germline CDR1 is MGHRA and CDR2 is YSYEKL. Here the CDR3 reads CASSQVDLGFTDTQYF. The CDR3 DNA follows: TGCGCCAGCAGCCAAGTTGACTTGGGGTTCACAGATACGCAGTATTTT.

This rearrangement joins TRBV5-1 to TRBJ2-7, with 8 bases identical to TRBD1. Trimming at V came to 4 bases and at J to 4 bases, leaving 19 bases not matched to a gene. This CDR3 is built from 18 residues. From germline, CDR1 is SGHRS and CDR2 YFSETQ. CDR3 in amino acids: CASSAGLLLTGARYEQYF. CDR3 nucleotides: TGCGCCAGCAGCGCTGGGCTCCTCCTGACAGGGGCGAGATACGAGCAGTACTTC. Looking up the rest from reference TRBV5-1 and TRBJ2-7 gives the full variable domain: KAGVTQTPRYLIKTRGQQVTLSCSPISGHRSVSWYQQTPGQGLQFLFEYFSETQRNKGNFPGRFSGRQFSNSRSEMNVSTLELGDSALYLCASSAGLLLTGARYEQYFGPGTRLTVT.

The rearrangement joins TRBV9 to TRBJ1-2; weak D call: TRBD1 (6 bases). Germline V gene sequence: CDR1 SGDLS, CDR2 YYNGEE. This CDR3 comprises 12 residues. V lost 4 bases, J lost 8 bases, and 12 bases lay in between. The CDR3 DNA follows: TGTGCCAGCAGCTTTACAGGGTCCGGCTACACCTTC. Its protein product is CASSFTGSGYTF.

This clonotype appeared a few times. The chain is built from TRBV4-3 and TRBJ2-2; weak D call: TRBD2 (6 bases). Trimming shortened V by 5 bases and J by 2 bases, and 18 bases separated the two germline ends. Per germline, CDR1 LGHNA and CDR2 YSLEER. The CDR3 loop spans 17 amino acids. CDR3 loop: CASSFSPSSANTGELFF. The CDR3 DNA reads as TGCGCCAGCAGCTTCTCGCCGTCTAGCGCCAACACCGGGGAGCTGTTTTTT.

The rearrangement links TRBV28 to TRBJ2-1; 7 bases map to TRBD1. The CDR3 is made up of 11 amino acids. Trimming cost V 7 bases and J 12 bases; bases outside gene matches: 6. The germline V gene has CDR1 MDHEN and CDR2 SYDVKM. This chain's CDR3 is CASTRGGPQFF. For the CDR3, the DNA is TGTGCCAGCACCCGAGGGGGCCCGCAGTTCTTC.

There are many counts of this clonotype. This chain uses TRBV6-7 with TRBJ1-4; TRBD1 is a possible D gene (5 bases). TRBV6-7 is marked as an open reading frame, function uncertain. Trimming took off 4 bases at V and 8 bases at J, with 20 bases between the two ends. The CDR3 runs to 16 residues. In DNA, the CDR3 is TGTGCCAGCAGTTGCTCCGGGACCCGGAAGGACGAAAAACTGTTTTTT. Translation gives CASSCSGTRKDEKLFF.

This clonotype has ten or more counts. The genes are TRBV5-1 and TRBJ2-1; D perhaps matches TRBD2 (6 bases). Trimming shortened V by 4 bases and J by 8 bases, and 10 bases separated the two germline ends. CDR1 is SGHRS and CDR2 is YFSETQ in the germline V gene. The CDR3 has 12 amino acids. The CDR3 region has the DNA TGCGCCAGCAGCCGTAGCGGTGATGAGCAGTTCTTC. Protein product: CASSRSGDEQFF.